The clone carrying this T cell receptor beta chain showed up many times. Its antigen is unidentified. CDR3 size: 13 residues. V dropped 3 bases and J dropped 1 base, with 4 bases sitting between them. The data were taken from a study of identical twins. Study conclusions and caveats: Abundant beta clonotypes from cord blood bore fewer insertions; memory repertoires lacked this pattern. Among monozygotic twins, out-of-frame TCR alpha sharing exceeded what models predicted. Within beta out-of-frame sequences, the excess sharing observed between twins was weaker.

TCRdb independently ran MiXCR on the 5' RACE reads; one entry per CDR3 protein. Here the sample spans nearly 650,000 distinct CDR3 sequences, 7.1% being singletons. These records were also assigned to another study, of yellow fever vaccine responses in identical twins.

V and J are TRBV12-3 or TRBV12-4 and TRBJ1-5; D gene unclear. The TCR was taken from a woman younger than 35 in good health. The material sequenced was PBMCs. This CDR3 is CASSFGSNQPQHF. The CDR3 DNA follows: TGTGCCAGCAGTTTTGGCAGCAATCAGCCCCAGCATTTT.